The 27 T cell receptor beta chains below were found in one sample sequenced in a study of blood T cell repertoires in COVID-19 (dated by TCRdb to the early 2020s). Library generation was performed with the immunoSEQ multiplex PCR assay. TCRdb retrieved this table from immuneACCESS and kept in-frame rearrangements only. Not all clones are present; in checked studies, unresolved V genes account for under half, and no reason is known for the remainder. The sample has some 270,000 clones on record, more than 65% of them singletons. About 15% of the sample is held by the ten biggest clonotypes. The sequenced sample consisted of peripheral blood. The receptor source for this set is a person between 65 and 80 years old with COVID-19, enrolled during active disease.

The V gene is TRBV27, the J gene TRBJ1-1; D may be TRBD1 (5 bases). Trimming took off 3 bases at V and 7 bases at J, with 9 bases between the two ends. The CDR3 runs 12 residues. Germline V gene data show CDR1 as MNHEY and CDR2 as SMNVEV (reference sequence). The CDR3 is CASSFRQGEAFF. CDR3 sequence (DNA): TGTGCCAGCAGTTTTCGGCAGGGTGAAGCTTTCTTT.

The chain combines TRBV28 with TRBJ1-5; 7 nucleotides line up with TRBD1. The CDR3 length is 17 residues. Looked up from germline, CDR1 is MDHEN and CDR2 is SYDVKM. The V and J ends lost 3 bases and 0 bases, in that order; junction bases with no gene match: 8. The DNA for the CDR3 is TGTGCCAGCAGTTTCGCCATCAGGGACAGTAGCAATCAGCCCCAGCATTTT. This gives the protein CASSFAIRDSSNQPQHF.

The chain combines TRBV28 with TRBJ1-4; possible D gene TRBD1, 6 bases. Germline-derived CDR1 and CDR2 are MDHEN and SYDVKM. With 10 bases removed from V and 8 bases from J, the gap between germline ends came to 17 bases. The CDR3 spans 13 residues. The CDR3 region has the DNA TGTGCCACCCACGTACAGGGTCTAGAAAAACTGTTTTTT. Amino acid sequence: CATHVQGLEKLFF. The whole variable domain, remainder taken from reference TRBV28 and TRBJ1-4, is DVKVTQSSRYLVKRTGEKVFLECVQDMDHENMFWYRQDPGLGLRLIYFSYDVKMKEKGDIPEGYSVSREKKERFSLILESASTNQTSMYLCATHVQGLEKLFFGSGTQLSVL.

This clone has just one count. The chain carries TRBV19 and TRBJ2-5; TRBD2 agrees at 8 bases. The CDR3 is 14 residues long. The germline V gene has CDR1 LNHDA and CDR2 SQIVND (reference sequence). Unmatched junction bases numbered 3, after V lost 6 bases and J lost 0 bases. The CDR3 bases are TGTGCCAGTAGCGGGGGGGCGTACCAAGAGACCCAGTACTTC. It encodes CASSGGAYQETQYF. Variable domain in full (rest from reference TRBV19 and TRBJ2-5): DGGITQSPKYLFRKEGQNVTLSCEQNLNHDAMYWYRQDPGQGLRLIYYSQIVNDFQKGDIAEGYSVSREKKESFPLTVTSAQKNPTAFYLCASSGGAYQETQYFGPGTRLLVL.

The DNA of the CDR3 is TGTGCCAGCAGCTTATCTCCCGGTCCCCTCCACTTT. This codes for CASSLSPGPLHF. The chain has TRBV7-8 and TRBJ1-6; D uncertain. Germline assignment: CDR1 SGHVS and CDR2 FQNEAQ. V dropped 2 bases and J dropped 13 bases, with 9 bases sitting between them. This CDR3 is 12 amino acids long.

J is TRBJ1-2 and V is TRBV5-1; D might be TRBD1 (6 bases). Trimming removed 0 bases from V and 8 bases from J, with 14 bases in between. This CDR3 has 14 residues. Germline V gene lookup returns CDR1 SGHRS and CDR2 YFSETQ. For the CDR3, the DNA is TGCGCCAGCAGCTTGGCAGGGGATCTGGGGGGCTACACCTTC. Translation: CASSLAGDLGGYTF. The whole variable domain, filled in from reference TRBV5-1 and TRBJ1-2, reads KAGVTQTPRYLIKTRGQQVTLSCSPISGHRSVSWYQQTPGQGLQFLFEYFSETQRNKGNFPGRFSGRQFSNSRSEMNVSTLELGDSALYLCASSLAGDLGGYTFGSGTRLTVV.

CDR3 protein: CASSVAMSQHF. Written as DNA, the CDR3 is TGTGCCAGTAGTGTAGCTATGTCCCAGCATTTT. This sequence joins TRBV19 and TRBJ1-5; D ambiguous. V lost 5 bases and J 11 bases, leaving 10 bases between the germline ends. This CDR3 spans 11 amino acids. Germline-derived CDR1 and CDR2 are LNHDA and SQIVND (reference sequence).

CDR3: CASSSPLERVERDNNEQFF. The DNA for the CDR3 is TGTGCCAGCAGCTCCCCTTTGGAAAGAGTTGAGCGGGATAACAATGAGCAGTTCTTC. The chain couples TRBV11-2 to TRBJ2-1; TRBD2 matches at 7 bases. The CDR3 is 19 amino acids. Germline V gives CDR1 SGHAT, CDR2 FQNNGV. Trimming removed 4 bases from V and 5 bases from J; junction bases left unmatched: 20.

This sequence joins TRBV15 and TRBJ2-7, with D possibly TRBD2 on 6 matching bases. This CDR3 region has 14 residues. Germline V CDR1 and CDR2: LNHNV, YYDKDF (reference sequence). V lost 1 base, J lost 3 bases, and 10 bases lay in between. The CDR3 region is CATSRVDSGYEQYF. CDR3 sequence (DNA): TGTGCCACCAGCAGAGTTGATAGCGGCTACGAGCAGTACTTC.

J is TRBJ2-5 and V is TRBV7-3; TRBD1 matches 11 bases. Trimming cost V 5 bases and J 3 bases; bases outside gene matches: 5. CDR3 size: 15 residues. The V gene's germline CDR1 is SGHTA and CDR2 FQGTGA. The CDR3 DNA is TGTGCCAGCAGCACCGGACAGGGGGCCGAAGAGACCCAGTACTTC. Encoded protein: CASSTGQGAEETQYF.

This chain joins TRBV6-1 and TRBJ2-5; 8 nucleotides match TRBD1. The CDR3 has 14 residues. Germline loops: CDR1 MNHNS, CDR2 SASEGT. The junction had 7 bases not matched to a gene; V was cut back by 3 bases and J by 7 bases. The CDR3 protein is CASSESQGAVTQYF. DNA of the CDR3: TGTGCCAGCAGTGAGTCGCAGGGGGCCGTGACCCAGTACTTC.

The rearrangement uses TRBV12-3 or TRBV12-4 and TRBJ1-2, with a tentative D call TRBD1 (6 bases). The CDR3 is 12 amino acids. V shed 8 bases and J shed 4 bases, with 11 bases lying between them. As DNA, the CDR3 is TGTGCCAGCTCAACAGGGACCTATGGCTACACCTTC. Translation: CASSTGTYGYTF.

The V call is TRBV7-2, the J call TRBJ2-5; perhaps TRBD1 as D (5 bases). Germline lookup yields CDR1 SGHTA and CDR2 FQGNSA. V was clipped by 4 bases and J by 3 bases, with 18 bases between them. This CDR3 has 16 amino acids. In nucleotides, the CDR3 is TGTGCCAGCAGCTCACAGTCGTGGGGCAGGGAAGAGACCCAGTACTTC. It translates to CASSSQSWGREETQYF.

This chain connects TRBV5-1 to TRBJ1-6; D is ambiguous. Trimming took 4 bases from V and 7 from J, leaving 15 bases between them. The CDR3 sequence is 15 residues long. Germline CDR1 is SGHRS and CDR2 is YFSETQ. The CDR3 here is CASSRHIPGNSPLHF. The CDR3 DNA is TGCGCCAGCAGCCGACATATACCGGGGAATTCACCCCTCCACTTT.

The rearrangement joins TRBV5-1 to TRBJ1-1, with 7 bases aligning to TRBD1. The CDR3 has 15 residues. Germline V lookup: CDR1 SGHRS, CDR2 YFSETQ. V was clipped by 7 bases and J by 0 bases; unmatched bases: 9. The CDR3 DNA reads as TGCGCCAGCGCTTCACAGGGGCGACTGAACACTGAAGCTTTCTTT. The encoded protein is CASASQGRLNTEAFF.

CDR3 bases: TGTGCCAGCAGCCTGGAAAGGAGGGTTGGCAGCGGGCCCCAGCATTTT. It encodes CASSLERRVGSGPQHF. The chain combines TRBV5-8 with TRBJ1-5; D remains unclear. V dropped 4 bases and J dropped 9 bases, with 23 bases sitting between them. Germline CDR1 reads SGHTS; CDR2 reads YDEGEE. The CDR3 has 16 residues.

The chain couples TRBV24-1 to TRBJ1-5, with D unresolved. The CDR3 loop spans 16 amino acids. Germline CDR1 KGHDR, CDR2 SFDVKD. Trimming stripped 2 bases from V and 2 bases from J, with 12 bases between. CDR3 DNA sequence: TGTGCCACCAGTGATTCCTTGCGGCCCGGCAATCAGCCCCAGCATTTT. Translated: CATSDSLRPGNQPQHF.

The chain combines TRBV13 with TRBJ2-1; 14 bases match TRBD2. Trimming removed 4 bases from V and 1 base from J; junction bases left unmatched: 12. The CDR3 consists of 20 residues. CDR1 is PRHDT and CDR2 is FYEKMQ in the germline V gene (reference sequence). The CDR3 here is CASSSNPGLAGVGSYNEQFF. The CDR3 region has the DNA TGTGCCAGCAGCTCGAATCCGGGACTAGCGGGGGTTGGGTCCTACAATGAGCAGTTCTTC.

This chain links TRBV12-5 with TRBJ2-2; TRBD2 agrees at 8 bases. CDR1 is LGHNT, CDR2 FRNRAP, per germline. The length of the CDR3 is 16 residues. Trimming took 1 base from V and 3 from J; bases not matched to a gene: 4. The DNA for the CDR3 is TGTGCTAGTGGTTTGGCCCGGGGGGGAGACACCGGGGAGCTGTTTTTT. This translates into CASGLARGGDTGELFF.

This chain uses TRBV2 with TRBJ1-5; maybe TRBD1 (6 bases). The CDR3 loop spans 15 amino acids. Trimming left V 1 base short and J 9 bases short, with 16 bases between. The germline V gene encodes CDR1 SNHLY and CDR2 FYNNEI. The CDR3 spells CASSEGTAPRLPQHF. In DNA, the CDR3 is TGTGCCAGCAGTGAAGGGACAGCCCCTCGGTTGCCCCAGCATTTT.

V and J are TRBV7-2 and TRBJ1-6, with D unclear. V gave up 3 bases and J gave up 7 bases, with 10 bases separating them. The CDR3 contains 14 residues. Per germline, CDR1 SGHTA and CDR2 FQGNSA. The DNA of the CDR3 is TGTGCCAGCAGCTTCGGGGTTTGGAATTCACCCCTCCACTTT. It yields the protein CASSFGVWNSPLHF.

A word on this clone: The junction departs from the called germline gene at one end, perhaps through a read error. In DNA, the CDR3 is TGTGCCAGCAGATACTCGACAGGGGGCCAGTTCTTC. Translated: CASRYSTGGQFF. The rearrangement uses TRBV6-2 or TRBV6-3 and TRBJ2-1; 10 positions agree with TRBD1. This CDR3 has 12 residues. Germline loops: CDR1 MNHEY, CDR2 SVGEGT.

V usage is TRBV9 and J usage is TRBJ2-1; 9 bases align to TRBD2. The CDR3 spans 17 residues. Germline values: CDR1 SGDLS, CDR2 YYNGEE. Trimming took 0 bases from V and 4 from J; bases not matched to a gene: 8. The CDR3 DNA reads TGTGCCAGCAGCGTAGGAAGCGGGGGGACGCTTTACAATGAGCAGTTCTTC. It yields the protein CASSVGSGGTLYNEQFF.

This clone was found once. V usage is TRBV6-2 or TRBV6-3 and J usage is TRBJ2-1; 7 bases line up with TRBD2. The CDR3 has 15 residues. Germline assignment: CDR1 MNHEY and CDR2 SVGEGT. V lost 2 bases, J lost 5 bases, and 6 bases stayed unmatched. In nucleotides, the CDR3 is TGTGCCAGCAGTTACAGCCAGCGGGGAAACAATGAGCAGTTCTTC. Amino acids: CASSYSQRGNNEQFF.

This chain links TRBV9 with TRBJ2-7; 10 bases are shared with TRBD2. Germline CDR1 and CDR2: SGDLS and YYNGEE. The trim removed 3 bases at V and 9 bases at J, leaving 15 bases unmatched. The CDR3 totals 16 residues. The CDR3 DNA reads TGTGCCAGCAGCGCCCGAAGCTCGGGTTTAGCGGGAGGGCAGTACTTC. Amino acid sequence: CASSARSSGLAGGQYF. The full variable domain, with the rest looked up from reference TRBV9 and TRBJ2-7, is DSGVTQTPKHLITATGQRVTLRCSPRSGDLSVYWYQQSLDQGLQFLIQYYNGEERAKGNILERFSAQQFPDLHSELNLSSLELGDSALYFCASSARSSGLAGGQYFGPGTRLTVT.

The chain recombines TRBV24-1 with TRBJ2-3; 7 nucleotides match TRBD1. The CDR3 runs to 16 residues. Germline V CDR1 and CDR2: KGHDR, SFDVKD. The J segment lost 1 base and the V segment lost 5 bases, leaving 8 bases of the junction unmatched. The CDR3 nucleotides read TGTGCCACCAGTGCCTTTAGACAGGGTCGCACAGATACGCAGTATTTT. It codes for CATSAFRQGRTDTQYF.

The rearrangement links TRBV29-1 to TRBJ2-4; D remains ambiguous. The CDR3 runs to 13 residues. Germline assignment: CDR1 SQVTM and CDR2 ANQGSEA. V lost 1 base, J lost 6 bases, and 10 bases lay in between. The CDR3 reads CSVEAPGLNIQYF. CDR3 sequence (DNA): TGCAGCGTTGAAGCCCCGGGTTTAAACATTCAGTACTTC.